The clone carrying this T cell receptor (beta chain) has only a few counts. No antigen is known for it. One entry per CDR3 protein, called by TCRdb with MiXCR from the RT-PCR reads. The table shows some 640,000 distinct CDR3 sequences, with approximately 15% occurring only once. The sample belongs to a study of response to subunit inactivated influenza vaccine. General observations from the study: There was a suggestion from the authors that each seasonal influenza vaccination recruits few new T cells.

The V gene's germline CDR1 is SGHRS and CDR2 YFSETQ. This CDR3 comprises 18 residues. V lost 0 bases, J lost 1 base, and 18 bases lay in between. The input for sequencing was PBMCs from blood, taken roughly 2 weeks before vaccination. The clonotype was recovered from a man aged 50 to 60 who received an inactivated influenza vaccine. This sequence joins TRBV5-1 and TRBJ2-3; no clear D. The CDR3 DNA reads as TGCGCCAGCAGCTTGGGACTGACTGGCACTTACCGCACAGATACGCAGTATTTT. It specifies CASSLGLTGTYRTDTQYF.